A selection of T cell receptor beta chains follows, all from one sample in a study of blood T cell repertoires in COVID-19. Generated by immunoSEQ multiplex PCR, the TCRdb table keeps only in-frame clones and is missing some. This sample has 120,000 or so clones, with 70% to 90% found just once. The specimen sequenced was peripheral blood. Every receptor here comes from a woman aged 80 or over with acute or convalescent COVID-19. Both conserved end residues are trimmed from each CDR3. Rows may omit the clone size; those that give it use once, few, many or a size class.

clone_size: NA; v_call: TRBV7-8; cdr3_aa: ASSLSGPALLVAEAF
clone_size: once; v_call: TRBV5-4; cdr3_aa: ASSLSAGGSDEQF
clone_size: NA; v_call: TRBV28; cdr3_aa: ASSPPGQGEHEQY
clone_size: NA; v_call: TRBV27; cdr3_aa: ASSSQGRNTGELF
clone_size: NA; v_call: TRBV19; cdr3_aa: ASSSRGETQY
clone_size: NA; v_call: TRBV2; cdr3_aa: ASSAGTDTQY
clone_size: few; v_call: TRBV7-2; cdr3_aa: ASRTGGNSPLH
clone_size: NA; v_call: TRBV2; cdr3_aa: ASSGTSEGQAF
clone_size: NA; v_call: TRBV28; cdr3_aa: ASGRTGVRWDLGFLY
clone_size: NA; v_call: TRBV6-1; cdr3_aa: ASSEWRVPEAF
clone_size: NA; v_call: TRBV27; cdr3_aa: ASSHRGGRPNYGYT
clone_size: NA; v_call: TRBV3-1/TRBV3-2; cdr3_aa: ASSQGPWDEQF
clone_size: NA; v_call: TRBV6-5; cdr3_aa: ATKAGGRGEKLF
clone_size: few; v_call: TRBV24-1; cdr3_aa: AFSGTSDSYEQY
clone_size: once; v_call: TRBV4-2; cdr3_aa: ASSFRRTGNYGYT
clone_size: NA; v_call: TRBV19; cdr3_aa: ASSIVFPLAAPNRPQH
clone_size: NA; v_call: TRBV5-1; cdr3_aa: ASSLESGISDTQY
clone_size: NA; v_call: TRBV7-2; cdr3_aa: ASSPSGGTYNEQF